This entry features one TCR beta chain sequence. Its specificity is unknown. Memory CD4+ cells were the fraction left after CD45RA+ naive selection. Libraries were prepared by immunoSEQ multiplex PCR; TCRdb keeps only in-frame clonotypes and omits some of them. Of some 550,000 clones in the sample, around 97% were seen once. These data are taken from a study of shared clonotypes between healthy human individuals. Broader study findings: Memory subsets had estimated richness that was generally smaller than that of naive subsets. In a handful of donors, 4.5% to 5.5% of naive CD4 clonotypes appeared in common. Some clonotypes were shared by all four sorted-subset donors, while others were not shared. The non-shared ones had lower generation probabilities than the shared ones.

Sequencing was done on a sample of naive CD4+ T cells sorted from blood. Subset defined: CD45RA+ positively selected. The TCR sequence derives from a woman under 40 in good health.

CDR3 in amino acids: CSGGELQLQETQYF. The CDR3 DNA reads as TGCAGCGGGGGGGAGCTACAACTCCAAGAGACCCAGTACTTC. V gene TRBV29-1 combines with J gene TRBJ2-5; D is possibly TRBD2 (6 bases). Germline V gives CDR1 SQVTM, CDR2 ANQGSEA. V lost 7 bases to trimming and J lost 1 base, with 16 bases between them. The CDR3 length is 14 residues.